This T cell receptor (beta chain) comes out of a study of CD8 T cells in Susac syndrome (dated by TCRdb to the late 2010s). With regard to the full study: Repertoire sequencing was used to test whether CD8+ T cell activation and differentiation in Susac syndrome was antigen driven.

Details on this clonotype: Its antigen is currently not known. Per-base quality was not reported, and no clone a single base away is much larger than it.

Study-wide findings and limitations: The TCR sequencing and HLA analysis was acknowledged to have included a relatively small number of individuals.

RNA was extracted with the RNeasy kit and roughly 0.45 to 1 ug was reverse transcribed using random hexamers. TCR beta CDR3 regions were amplified with the immunoSEQ multiplex PCR assay covering 54 Vbeta and 13 Jbeta segments. To correct PCR amplification bias, a synthetic template baseline was used for both primer optimization and computational correction. The original methods were these. Reads were assigned to V, D and J genes according to IMGT and analyzed in immunoSEQ Analyzer, with only productive sequences retained. Clonality was calculated as one minus the Shannon entropy normalized by log2 of the number of productive unique sequences. For each patient and control, public and private clones were evaluated among the 100 most prevalent clones. Clones were defined as Susac-specific when absent from the healthy and MS cohorts, from approximately 970 published viral clones and from other ImmuneACCESS disease sequences. TCRdb itself trimmed the public reads at Q25 with fastp, ran MiXCR and retained productive beta chains. Duplicate CDR3 protein sequences are folded into a single record with the most common DNA and genes. TCRdb, not the authors, supplied the V and J calls. In this sample the table shows around 130,000 distinct CDR3 sequences, roughly 96% of which occur a single time. Approximately 0.11% of the sample lies in the top ten.

Sequences SGHTA (CDR1) and FQGNSA (CDR2) are obtained from the germline V gene. The junction carries 7 bases between V and J, which are trimmed by 5 bases and 5 bases respectively. The CDR3 holds 11 amino acids from the cysteine to the phenylalanine. Left in the record is the CDR3 DNA by itself, 33 bases read in frame from the first base. Peripheral blood CD8+ and CD4+ T cells from healthy donors, Susac syndrome patients and multiple sclerosis patients were profiled by high-throughput TCR beta sequencing. Multiple sclerosis controls were treatment-naive patients with stable or active relapsing-remitting disease fulfilling revised McDonald criteria. Bulk CD8+ and CD4+ T cells were purified by magnetic negative isolation, while CD8+ TEMRA cells were enriched using FACS. Blood was collected in EDTA tubes and processed within 24 hours, with PBMCs isolated through density gradient centrifugation. PBMCs destined for TCR sequencing were cryopreserved in liquid nitrogen and later thawed in a 37 °C water bath. A purity of at least 90% was achieved for sorted or isolated CD4+, CD8+ and CD8+ TEMRA cells.

The chain joins TRBV7-2 to TRBJ2-7, with the D gene uncertain. The specimen sequenced was CD4+ T cells from PBMCs. This TCR was sampled from a human donor with multiple sclerosis. DNA sequence: TGTGCCAGCAGCGTCAGCAACGAGCAGTACTTC. Translated, it reads CASSVSNEQYF.